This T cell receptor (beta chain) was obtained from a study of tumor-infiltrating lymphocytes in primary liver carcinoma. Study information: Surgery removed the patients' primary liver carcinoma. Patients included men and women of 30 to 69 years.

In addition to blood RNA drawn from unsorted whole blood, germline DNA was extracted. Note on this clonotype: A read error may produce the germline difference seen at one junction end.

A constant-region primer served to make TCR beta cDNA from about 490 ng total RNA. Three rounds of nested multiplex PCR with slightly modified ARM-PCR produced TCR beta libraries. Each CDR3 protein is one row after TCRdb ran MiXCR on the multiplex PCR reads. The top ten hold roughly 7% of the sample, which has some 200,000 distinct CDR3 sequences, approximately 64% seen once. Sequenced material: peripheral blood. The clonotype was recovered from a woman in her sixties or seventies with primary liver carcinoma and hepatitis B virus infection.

The chain's CDR3 is CVSSFSRGHGYTF. DNA of the CDR3: TGTGTCAGCAGTTTCAGCAGGGGCCATGGCTACACCTTC. The chain employs TRBV28 and TRBJ1-2, with D maybe TRBD1 (6 bases). Per germline, CDR1 MDHEN and CDR2 SYDVKM. The CDR3 has 13 residues.